Below are 21 T cell receptor beta chains sequenced from a single sample in a study of cytomegalovirus exposure and HLA in healthy donors. The study ran its PCR with 60 Vbeta and 13 Jbeta primers. Measured with immunoSEQ multiplex PCR; TCRdb has only the in-frame clones, and not every one. The sample includes about 96,000 clones, about four fifths of them seen just once. The sample comprised PBMCs. Receptor source: a female donor in good health and CMV-seropositive.

V and J are TRBV10-3 and TRBJ2-3, with 13 bases fitting TRBD2. Germline CDR1 reads ENHRY; CDR2 reads SYGVKD. This CDR3 comprises 15 residues. With V trimmed by 6 bases and J by 6 bases, 6 bases remained unmatched. CDR3: CAIRDTSGGADTQYF. Written as DNA, the CDR3 is TGTGCCATCAGGGACACTAGCGGGGGGGCGGATACGCAGTATTTT.

The chain combines TRBV30 with TRBJ1-5; possible D gene TRBD1, 5 bases. The CDR3 has 13 residues. Looked up from germline, CDR1 is GTSNPN and CDR2 is SVGIG (reference sequence). V lost 2 bases and J 6 bases, leaving 11 bases between the germline ends. CDR3 region: CAWSQGITQPQHF. CDR3 coding DNA: TGTGCCTGGAGTCAGGGTATCACTCAGCCCCAGCATTTT.

This chain links TRBV21-1 with TRBJ2-3; TRBD2 is the table's D call and was not checked against the DNA. TRBV21-1 counts as a pseudogene. CDR3 length: 12 amino acids. This CDR3 is CASSKVSDTQYF. The CDR3 region has the DNA TGTGCCAGCAGCAAAGTGTCGGATACGCAGTATTTT.

This clone has a single count. The rearrangement uses TRBV7-2 and TRBJ2-7; 7 bases align to TRBD2. Losses at the gene ends were 1 base for V and 7 bases for J; bases not matched to a gene: 10. From germline, CDR1 is SGHTA and CDR2 FQGNSA. The CDR3 spans 15 residues. The CDR3 here is CASSLEGGATYEQYF. The CDR3 bases are TGTGCCAGCAGCTTAGAGGGAGGGGCTACGTATGAGCAGTACTTC. The entire variable domain, with the rest obtained from reference TRBV7-2 and TRBJ2-7, is as follows: GAGVSQSPSNKVTEKGKDVELRCDPISGHTALYWYRQSLGQGLEFLIYFQGNSAPDKSGLPSDRFSAERTGGSVSTLTIQRTQQEDSAVYLCASSLEGGATYEQYFGPGTRLTVT.

This chain joins TRBV2 and TRBJ1-6, with D possibly TRBD1 on 6 matching bases. The CDR3 totals 15 residues. V lost 7 bases and J lost 6, with 16 bases in between. The germline V gene encodes CDR1 SNHLY and CDR2 FYNNEI. The CDR3 bases are TGTGCCAGCATAGCAGGGGAGTCAAGTAATTCACCCCTCCACTTT. Its protein product is CASIAGESSNSPLHF.

CDR3 sequence (DNA): TGTGCCACCAGCAGAGATAGAGGACAGGGCAATCAGCCCCAGCATTTT. Its translation is CATSRDRGQGNQPQHF. This sequence joins TRBV15 and TRBJ1-5, with 7 bases aligning to TRBD1. Germline assignment: CDR1 LNHNV and CDR2 YYDKDF (reference sequence). V lost 0 bases, J lost 2 bases, and 4 bases stayed unmatched. The CDR3 totals 16 residues.

This clone was counted a single time. CDR3 amino acids: CASSLNSGVSYNEQFF. The CDR3 bases are TGTGCCAGCAGCTTAAATTCGGGAGTATCCTACAATGAGCAGTTCTTC. This chain joins TRBV7-2 and TRBJ2-1, with D maybe TRBD2 (6 bases). This CDR3 region has 16 residues. Looked up from germline, CDR1 is SGHTA and CDR2 is FQGNSA. V was cut by 2 bases and J by 1 base, with 12 bases left in between.

This chain joins TRBV25-1 and TRBJ2-5; no firm D call. The length of the CDR3 is 11 residues. V was trimmed by 4 bases and J by 3 bases, leaving 3 bases between them. The germline CDR1 and CDR2 sequences are MGHDK and SYGVNS. DNA of the CDR3: TGTGCCAGCAGTGGTAAAGAGACCCAGTACTTC. As protein: CASSGKETQYF.

This clone showed up just a few times. This chain joins TRBV7-6 and TRBJ2-3; 7 bases are a match to TRBD2. V shed 1 base and J 4 bases; nucleotides not matched to a gene: 5. Germline V gene data show CDR1 as SGHVS and CDR2 as FNYEAQ. The length of the CDR3 is 15 residues. CDR3 DNA sequence: TGTGCCAGCAGCTTAGAGGCGGGAGCCCCAGATACGCAGTATTTT. Protein product: CASSLEAGAPDTQYF.

This chain joins TRBV6-5 and TRBJ1-6; D not certain. Looked up from germline, CDR1 is MNHEY and CDR2 is SVGAGI. The CDR3 runs to 12 residues. Trimming cost V 7 bases and J 5 bases, with 6 bases left between them. The CDR3 coding sequence is TGTGCCAGCAAACGGGATAATTCACCCCTCCACTTT. Protein product: CASKRDNSPLHF.

This chain uses TRBV30 with TRBJ1-2, with D unresolved. Germline V gives CDR1 GTSNPN, CDR2 SVGIG (reference sequence). This CDR3 has 14 amino acids. V gave up 1 base and J gave up 7 bases, with 16 bases separating them. CDR3 loop: CAWSASGVSGGYTF. CDR3 nucleotide sequence: TGTGCCTGGAGTGCCTCCGGGGTTAGCGGTGGCTACACCTTC.

As concerns this clone: The junction differs from germline at one of its ends, possibly a read error. CDR3 sequence reads: CASSSYRDSNLQYF. CDR3 nucleotide sequence: TGTGCCAGCAGCTCATACCGGGACTCAAACCTTCAGTACTTC. The chain links TRBV7-4 to TRBJ2-4; tentative D call: TRBD2 (6 bases). In germline, CDR1 is SGHVT, CDR2 SQSDAQ. This CDR3 region has 14 residues.

J is TRBJ2-1 and V is TRBV5-1; D gene ambiguous. The CDR3 consists of 14 residues. V was cut by 3 bases and J by 6 bases, with 13 bases left in between. CDR1 is SGHRS, CDR2 YFSETQ, per germline. DNA of the CDR3: TGCGCCAGCAGCTCTTCCCCTAGGTCCAATGAGCAGTTCTTC. Translated, it gives CASSSSPRSNEQFF.

The chain employs TRBV7-9 and TRBJ2-1; 8 bases map to TRBD2. The CDR3 extends over 15 amino acids. The J segment lost 2 bases and the V segment lost 2 bases, leaving 2 bases of the junction unmatched. In germline, CDR1 is SEHNR, CDR2 FQNEAQ (reference sequence). The CDR3 bases are TGTGCCAGCAGCTTAACGACTAGCGCCTACAATGAGCAGTTCTTC. Translating gives CASSLTTSAYNEQFF.

V gene TRBV6-5 combines with J gene TRBJ2-7; 7 nucleotides match TRBD1. The J segment lost 3 bases and the V segment lost 2 bases, leaving 4 bases of the junction unmatched. The CDR3 is 14 amino acids. Germline loops: CDR1 MNHEY, CDR2 SVGAGI. CDR3 loop: CASSYDRDLYEQYF. The CDR3 DNA follows: TGTGCCAGCAGTTACGACAGGGATCTCTACGAGCAGTACTTC.

The chain joins TRBV11-1 to TRBJ1-1; perhaps TRBD1 as D (6 bases). V gave up 0 bases and J gave up 4 bases, with 6 bases separating them. The germline V gene has CDR1 SGHAT and CDR2 FQDESV (reference sequence). The CDR3 loop spans 13 amino acids. CDR3: CASSLAQGTEAFF. The CDR3 bases are TGTGCCAGCAGCTTAGCACAGGGCACTGAAGCTTTCTTT.

Only one count was recorded for this clone. This chain links TRBV6-1 with TRBJ1-3; D is perhaps TRBD1 (6 bases). This CDR3 spans 15 amino acids. Germline V CDR1 and CDR2: MNHNS, SASEGT. V lost 3 bases, J lost 4 bases, and 13 bases lay in between. This chain's CDR3 is CASSDQQGAGNTIYF. The CDR3 DNA is TGTGCCAGCAGTGATCAACAGGGTGCAGGAAACACCATATATTTT.

The V gene is TRBV5-4, the J gene TRBJ2-2, with TRBD2 identical over 10 bases. V shed 4 bases, J shed 7 bases, and the junction held 10 bases outside the gene matches. CDR1 and CDR2 from the germline V gene are SGHNT and YYREEE (reference sequence). The CDR3 consists of 16 residues. CDR3: CASSIERGGPGGELFF. The DNA for the CDR3 is TGTGCCAGCAGCATCGAGCGGGGGGGGCCTGGCGGGGAGCTGTTTTTT.

In its sample, this clone was seen once. CDR3 sequence: CASSLDPGSRGEKLFF. The CDR3 coding sequence is TGTGCCAGCAGCCTCGACCCCGGGAGCAGGGGGGAAAAACTGTTTTTT. The rearrangement uses TRBV4-2 and TRBJ1-4, with 7 bases matching TRBD1. Germline CDR1 reads LGHNA; CDR2 reads YNFKEQ. CDR3 length: 16 amino acids. J was trimmed by 8 bases and V by 4 bases; bases with no gene match: 13.

The rearrangement links TRBV15 to TRBJ1-5, with TRBD1 matching 9 bases. The CDR3 has 13 residues. V lost 11 bases and J lost 3; bases outside the gene matches: 5. Germline V gene lookup returns CDR1 LNHNV and CDR2 YYDKDF (reference sequence). In DNA, the CDR3 is TGTGCCTCCGGACAGGGGATCAATCAGCCCCAGCATTTT. This encodes CASGQGINQPQHF.

The chain has TRBV25-1 and TRBJ2-3; TRBD1 matches 9 bases. V lost 1 base, J lost 1 base, and 0 bases stayed unmatched. The CDR3 contains 15 residues. Germline lookup yields CDR1 MGHDK and CDR2 SYGVNS. For the CDR3, the DNA is TGTGCCAGCAGTGAATGGACAGGGGGCACAGATACGCAGTATTTT. Translation: CASSEWTGGTDTQYF.